This T cell receptor (beta chain) was sequenced for a study of CD8 T cells in ankylosing spondylitis. One entry per CDR3 protein results from TCRdb running MiXCR on the 5' RACE reads. Of some 220,000 distinct CDR3 sequences in the sample, roughly 8.2% were seen once. There are many counts of this clonotype. This CDR3 region has 13 residues. CDR1 MDHEN and CDR2 SYDVKM come from the germline V gene. V was trimmed by 4 bases and J by 3 bases, leaving 10 bases between them. Sequenced material: blood, either unsorted or a sorted T cell fraction (not recorded which). The source is a female donor with ankylosing spondylitis or in good health (not recorded which). The chain has TRBV28 and TRBJ2-7, with TRBD1 as a possible D gene (5 bases). CDR3 residues: CASSWGRGYEQYF. CDR3 DNA: TGTGCCAGCAGTTGGGGCAGAGGCTACGAGCAGTACTTC.